The 27 T cell receptor beta chains listed next were all sequenced from one sample in a study of identical twins (dated by TCRdb to between 2015 and 2016). Library construction relied on 5' RACE. TCRdb shows the sequencer as Illumina HiSeq 2000. The public sequencing data were trimmed at Q25 with fastp and processed into clonotypes with MiXCR by TCRdb, which kept only in-frame beta chains. Identical CDR3 proteins give one entry, which carries the most common genes and DNA. In all, the sample holds under 900,000 distinct CDR3 sequences, and about 20% of those were seen once. The ten largest clonotypes hold 10% to 15% of the sample. Separately, the same data were catalogued under a study of T cells expressing NK-cell markers.

Sequenced sample: PBMCs. These receptors all stem from a woman between 18 and 30 years old in good health.

This clonotype was counted a few times. The chain has TRBV6-1 and TRBJ1-4; the D is unclear. Deletions cut 6 bases from V and 0 bases from J, with 8 bases between. The CDR3 has 14 residues. Germline CDR1 reads MNHNS; CDR2 reads SASEGT. For the CDR3, the DNA is TGTGCCAGCAGGATTAGAGCAACTAATGAAAAACTGTTTTTT. It is translated as CASRIRATNEKLFF.

Notes on this clonotype: The junction departs from germline at one end; a sequencing error may be responsible. This chain joins TRBV7-6 and TRBJ2-7, with 9 nucleotides matching TRBD1. CDR3 size: 16 residues. Germline-derived CDR1 and CDR2 are SGHVS and FNYEAQ. This CDR3 reads CASSLAPGQGIYEQCF. DNA for the CDR3: TGTGCCAGCAGCTTAGCCCCGGGACAGGGAATCTACGAGCAGTGCTTC.

This clonotype was detected ten times or more. V usage is TRBV12-3 or TRBV12-4 and J usage is TRBJ2-1; 9 bases map to TRBD2. V shed 1 base, J shed 6 bases, and the junction held 4 bases outside the gene matches. This CDR3 spans 15 amino acids. This CDR3 reads CASSLGGRGGNEQFF. For the CDR3, the DNA is TGTGCCAGCAGTTTAGGTGGGCGGGGGGGCAATGAGCAGTTCTTC.

The gene calls are TRBV3-1 and TRBJ2-5; 8 positions match TRBD1. CDR1 LGHDT and CDR2 YNNKEL come from the germline V gene (reference sequence). This CDR3 region has 13 residues. J lost 4 bases, V lost 7 bases, and 5 bases had no gene match. CDR3 residues: CASIRQGTETQYF. In DNA form, the CDR3 reads TGTGCCAGCATACGACAGGGGACAGAGACCCAGTACTTC.

The rearrangement links TRBV15 to TRBJ2-1; tentatively, D is TRBD1 (6 bases). Trimming cost V 3 bases and J 3 bases, with 21 bases left between them. This CDR3 spans 18 amino acids. Germline V gene data show CDR1 as LNHNV and CDR2 as YYDKDF (reference sequence). This chain's CDR3 is CATSSVPGHQAFYNEQFF. CDR3 DNA: TGTGCCACCAGCAGTGTTCCGGGACACCAAGCCTTCTACAATGAGCAGTTCTTC.

This chain joins TRBV20-1 and TRBJ1-1; D is possibly TRBD1 (5 bases). V was shortened by 3 bases and J by 5 bases, with 16 bases between the two germline ends. CDR3 size: 14 residues. The germline V gene encodes CDR1 DFQATT and CDR2 SNEGSKA (reference sequence). CDR3 sequence: CSASPLHRGTEAFF. CDR3 in DNA: TGCAGTGCTAGCCCCCTCCACCGGGGGACTGAAGCTTTCTTT.

The rearrangement joins TRBV5-1 to TRBJ2-2; no definite D call. Trimming shortened V by 4 bases and J by 3 bases, and 10 bases separated the two germline ends. In germline, CDR1 is SGHRS, CDR2 YFSETQ. The length of the CDR3 is 14 residues. DNA for the CDR3: TGCGCCAGCAGCCTCAGGTCGGACACCGGGGAGCTGTTTTTT. Its translation: CASSLRSDTGELFF.

The V and J genes are TRBV4-1 and TRBJ2-4; D is undetermined. The germline V gene has CDR1 MGHRA and CDR2 YSYEKL. The length of the CDR3 is 16 residues. The V and J ends lost 1 base and 0 bases respectively, with 10 bases between them. The chain's CDR3 is CASSQAAELAKNIQYF. The CDR3 DNA sequence: TGCGCCAGCAGCCAAGCTGCGGAGCTAGCCAAAAACATTCAGTACTTC.

In its sample, this clonotype was seen a few times. This rearrangement joins TRBV7-9 to TRBJ1-2; the D gene is possibly TRBD1 (5 bases). This CDR3 contains 17 residues. Germline V gene lookup returns CDR1 SEHNR and CDR2 FQNEAQ (reference sequence). Between the trimmed V and J ends, which lost 6 bases and 0 bases, there was a span of 20 bases. The CDR3 nucleotides are TGTGCCAGCAGGATGCGGGGGTCAGGCTTAGCTAACTATGGCTACACCTTC. It specifies CASRMRGSGLANYGYTF.

This clonotype was recorded a few times. The rearrangement links TRBV5-1 to TRBJ1-6; D may be TRBD1 (5 bases). Per the germline V gene, CDR1 is SGHRS and CDR2 is YFSETQ. The CDR3 spans 15 residues. V was shortened by 4 bases and J by 10 bases, with 18 bases between the two germline ends. The CDR3 spells CASSTRQSGESPLHF. CDR3 coding DNA: TGCGCCAGCAGCACCAGACAGAGCGGGGAATCACCCCTCCACTTT.

The chain couples TRBV25-1 to TRBJ1-3, with D tentatively TRBD1 (5 bases). There are 14 residues in the CDR3. The V gene's germline CDR1 is MGHDK and CDR2 SYGVNS. Deletions cut 2 bases from V and 2 bases from J, with 7 bases between. CDR3 protein: CASSEPGTGNTIYF. CDR3 in DNA: TGTGCCAGCAGTGAACCAGGGACTGGAAACACCATATATTTT.

The rearrangement uses TRBV12-3 or TRBV12-4 and TRBJ2-2, with D maybe TRBD1 (6 bases). The CDR3 loop spans 16 amino acids. V was clipped by 3 bases and J by 4 bases, with 15 bases between them. CDR3 in DNA: TGTGCCAGCAGTTTTAAGACAGGACCACGCACCGGGGAGCTGTTTTTT. Encoded protein: CASSFKTGPRTGELFF.

This clonotype came up a few times. Here the CDR3 DNA reads TGCGCCAGCAGCACCGGACAGGGGGTAACCAAAAACATTCAGTACTTC. It encodes CASSTGQGVTKNIQYF. The V call is TRBV5-1, the J call TRBJ2-4; 10 nucleotides match TRBD1. The CDR3 has 16 amino acids. CDR1 and CDR2 from the germline V gene are SGHRS and YFSETQ. V lost 4 bases, J lost 2 bases, and 6 bases stayed unmatched.

The chain combines TRBV20-1 with TRBJ1-1; weak D call: TRBD1 (5 bases). Trimming stripped 5 bases from V and 4 bases from J, with 14 bases between. Germline V gene lookup returns CDR1 DFQATT and CDR2 SNEGSKA (reference sequence). This CDR3 comprises 13 residues. CDR3 loop: CSAGSQGSTEAFF. The CDR3 DNA reads TGCAGTGCTGGTTCGCAGGGCAGCACTGAAGCTTTCTTT.

V is TRBV20-1 and J is TRBJ2-3; perhaps D is TRBD1 or TRBD2 (6 bases each). Trimming removed 6 bases at V and 4 bases at J, with 20 bases between. Germline CDR1 and CDR2: DFQATT and SNEGSKA (reference sequence). The CDR3 loop spans 15 amino acids. CDR3 amino acids: CSAPRGQITSDTQYF. The CDR3 nucleotides read TGCAGTGCCCCGCGGGGACAAATAACTTCAGATACGCAGTATTTT.

The chain links TRBV6-1 to TRBJ2-7; 13 bases are a match to TRBD2. Germline V gives CDR1 MNHNS, CDR2 SASEGT. V trimming: 6 bases; J trimming: 1 base; junction bases outside the gene matches: 3. This CDR3 is built from 15 residues. CDR3 nucleotides: TGTGCCAGCAGCACGACTAGCGGGAGGTCCTACGAGCAGTACTTC. Its translation is CASSTTSGRSYEQYF.

The chain employs TRBV20-1 and TRBJ2-1, with TRBD2 matching 11 bases. The ends lost 7 bases at V and 7 bases at J; junction bases unmatched: 6. Looked up from germline, CDR1 is DFQATT and CDR2 is SNEGSKA (reference sequence). This CDR3 comprises 13 residues. CDR3 residues: CSVYPSGRNEQFF. DNA of the CDR3: TGCAGTGTTTACCCTAGCGGGAGGAATGAGCAGTTCTTC.

The V gene is TRBV2, the J gene TRBJ2-3; D might be TRBD2 (6 bases). This CDR3 is 20 amino acids long. Trimming took 4 bases from V and 0 from J, leaving 26 bases between them. Germline CDR1 SNHLY, CDR2 FYNNEI. For the CDR3, the DNA is TGTGCCAGCAGTGGAGGAGGGGAAACGAAATCCCCCTCTAGCACAGATACGCAGTATTTT. Its translation is CASSGGGETKSPSSTDTQYF.

This clonotype turned up a few times. The chain couples TRBV15 to TRBJ2-5, with TRBD2 as a possible D gene (5 bases). The CDR3 runs 14 residues. The V end was cut by 4 bases, the J end by 2 bases, with 11 bases between. Germline CDR1 and CDR2: LNHNV and YYDKDF (reference sequence). The CDR3 reads CATSTRGVQETQYF. CDR3 coding DNA: TGTGCCACCAGCACCCGGGGAGTGCAAGAGACCCAGTACTTC.

V gene TRBV20-1 combines with J gene TRBJ1-1; D uncertain. This CDR3 contains 13 residues. Trimming shortened V by 3 bases and J by 3 bases, and 11 bases separated the two germline ends. The germline V gene encodes CDR1 DFQATT and CDR2 SNEGSKA (reference sequence). In DNA, the CDR3 is TGCAGTGCTAGCGGACGGAGTTACACTGAAGCTTTCTTT. As protein: CSASGRSYTEAFF.

This clonotype was seen a few times. This chain uses TRBV20-1 with TRBJ2-1; D possibly corresponds to TRBD1 (6 bases). CDR3 length equals 17 residues. The V and J ends lost 5 bases and 2 bases respectively, with 22 bases between them. Germline lookup yields CDR1 DFQATT and CDR2 SNEGSKA (reference sequence). The CDR3 bases are TGCAGTGCTCGTCAAGCTTACAGGGTGGCGGCCTACAATGAGCAGTTCTTC. It is translated as CSARQAYRVAAYNEQFF.

The V call is TRBV6-1, the J call TRBJ1-2; possible D gene TRBD1, 5 bases. The CDR3 has 14 residues. V lost 5 bases, J lost 3 bases, and 13 bases lay in between. Germline assignment: CDR1 MNHNS and CDR2 SASEGT. Here the CDR3 reads CASSRFREDYGYTF. The CDR3 nucleotides are TGTGCCAGCAGTCGTTTCAGGGAAGACTATGGCTACACCTTC.

The chain employs TRBV12-3 or TRBV12-4 and TRBJ2-1; D uncertain. V was pared by 5 bases and J by 7 bases, with 6 bases between. CDR3 length: 11 residues. The CDR3 protein is CASSPFNEQFF. Here the CDR3 DNA reads TGTGCCAGCAGTCCTTTTAATGAGCAGTTCTTC.

This chain connects TRBV7-3 to TRBJ2-4; a possible D gene is TRBD2 (6 bases). This CDR3 has 17 residues. Germline CDR1 SGHTA, CDR2 FQGTGA. Trimming pared 1 base from V and 7 bases from J, leaving 20 bases between. The CDR3 here is CASSLKGGGLSGNIQYF. The CDR3, as DNA: TGTGCCAGCAGCTTAAAAGGAGGTGGACTATCCGGGAACATTCAGTACTTC.

The chain carries TRBV9 and TRBJ2-7; the D gene is possibly TRBD1 (6 bases). Trimming took 3 bases from V and 2 from J, leaving 12 bases between them. Germline V gene lookup returns CDR1 SGDLS and CDR2 YYNGEE. The CDR3 length is 14 residues. Here the CDR3 DNA reads TGTGCCAGCAGCGGCCGGGACACTGCCTACGAGCAGTACTTC. Encoded protein: CASSGRDTAYEQYF.

The rearrangement uses TRBV7-2 and TRBJ2-1; D may be TRBD2 (6 bases). The germline V and J ends were trimmed by 5 bases and 0 bases, with 17 bases remaining between them. Germline CDR1 is SGHTA and CDR2 is FQGNSA. This CDR3 contains 17 residues. Here the CDR3 reads CASSPENYGSSYNEQFF. CDR3 bases: TGTGCCAGCAGCCCAGAGAATTACGGGAGCTCCTACAATGAGCAGTTCTTC.

This chain connects TRBV5-1 to TRBJ2-1; D may be TRBD2 (8 bases). Germline CDR1 and CDR2: SGHRS and YFSETQ. Trimming removed 1 base at V and 7 bases at J, with 24 bases between. The CDR3 sequence is 18 residues long. In nucleotides, the CDR3 is TGCGCCAGCAGCTTGTTGGGGACTAGGGACAGAAGCTGGAATGAGCAGTTCTTC. Amino acid sequence: CASSLLGTRDRSWNEQFF.